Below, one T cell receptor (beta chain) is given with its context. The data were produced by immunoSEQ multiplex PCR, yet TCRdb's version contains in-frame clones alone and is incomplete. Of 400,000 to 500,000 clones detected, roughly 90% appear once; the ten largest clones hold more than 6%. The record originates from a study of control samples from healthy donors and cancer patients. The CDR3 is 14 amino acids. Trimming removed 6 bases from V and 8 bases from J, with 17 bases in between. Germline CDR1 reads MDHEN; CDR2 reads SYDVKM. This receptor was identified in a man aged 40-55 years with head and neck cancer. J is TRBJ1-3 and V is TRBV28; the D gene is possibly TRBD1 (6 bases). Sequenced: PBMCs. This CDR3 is CASSWAQGMYTIYF. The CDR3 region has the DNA TGTGCCAGCAGCTGGGCTCAGGGGATGTACACCATATATTTT.